The 15 T cell receptor beta chains below were found in one sample sequenced in a study of shared clonotypes between healthy human individuals. The method was immunoSEQ multiplex PCR; TCRdb's version includes in-frame clones alone and lacks a portion of them. The data show roughly 700,000 clones, around 74% seen once. What was sequenced was memory CD4+ T cells sorted from blood. As for subset: CD45RA-negative fraction. These receptors were collected from a woman aged 25-40 years in good health.

DNA for the CDR3: TGTGCCAGCATGGAGATAAATAATTCACCCCTCCACTTT. Its translation: CASMEINNSPLHF. J is TRBJ1-6 and V is TRBV6-5; D is unclear. The CDR3 has 13 amino acids. V gave up 7 bases and J gave up 5 bases, with 9 bases separating them. The germline gives CDR1 MNHEY, CDR2 SVGAGI.

Points on this clone: One base away lies a much larger clone, so this may be a sequencing read error. This chain links TRBV7-3 with TRBJ2-3; 14 bases map to TRBD2. The CDR3 loop spans 15 amino acids. CDR1 and CDR2 (germline): SGHTA, FQGTGA. V lost 5 bases, J lost 4 bases, and 2 bases stayed unmatched. The CDR3 nucleotides are TGTGCCAGCAGCATGGGACTAGCGGGAGCAGATACGCAGTATTTT. Protein: CASSMGLAGADTQYF.

Ten or more counts support this clone. The chain has TRBV28 and TRBJ1-2; the D gene is possibly TRBD1 (5 bases). CDR1 and CDR2 from the germline V gene are MDHEN and SYDVKM. The CDR3 spans 13 residues. V lost 10 bases to trimming and J lost 2 bases, with 14 bases between them. The CDR3 nucleotides are TGTGCCACAGAGCGGGGGGGGAACTATGGCTACACCTTC. Protein product: CATERGGNYGYTF.

The CDR3 protein is CASSQGISPLHF. The CDR3 nucleotides are TGCGCCAGCAGCCAAGGGATTTCACCCCTCCACTTT. The rearrangement joins TRBV4-1 to TRBJ1-6, with D hard to call. Germline values: CDR1 MGHRA, CDR2 YSYEKL. This CDR3 comprises 12 residues. The ends were cut back, 1 base at V and 9 bases at J, with 4 bases in the middle.

The chain uses TRBV28 and TRBJ2-7, with D maybe TRBD2 (6 bases). V was cut by 3 bases and J by 1 base, with 13 bases left in between. The CDR3 has 15 residues. The V gene's germline CDR1 is MDHEN and CDR2 SYDVKM. For the CDR3, the DNA is TGTGCCAGCAGTTTTGGAGGGGCCCTTTCCTACGAGCAGTACTTC. Translation gives CASSFGGALSYEQYF.

The chain employs TRBV5-6 and TRBJ1-2, with D possibly matching TRBD1 (6 bases). The germline gives CDR1 SGHDT, CDR2 YYEEEE. V dropped 3 bases and J dropped 4 bases, with 13 bases sitting between them. This CDR3 has 14 amino acids. Here the CDR3 reads CASSSPDRSYGYTF. For the CDR3, the DNA is TGTGCCAGCAGCTCACCGGACAGATCCTATGGCTACACCTTC.

This chain links TRBV5-6 with TRBJ2-2; TRBD1 agrees at 10 bases. CDR3 length: 16 residues. V lost 1 base and J lost 3; bases outside the gene matches: 3. Germline V lookup: CDR1 SGHDT, CDR2 YYEEEE. The chain's CDR3 is CASSLKGTGDTGELFF. The CDR3 bases are TGTGCCAGCAGCTTGAAAGGGACAGGGGACACCGGGGAGCTGTTTTTT.

J is TRBJ1-5 and V is TRBV28, with 7 positions matching TRBD1. Germline CDR1 is MDHEN and CDR2 is SYDVKM. The CDR3 is 15 amino acids. V lost 3 bases to trimming and J lost 5 bases; unmatched junction nucleotides: 7. Here the CDR3 reads CASSFRTGVDQPQHF. For the CDR3, the DNA is TGTGCCAGCAGTTTCAGAACAGGGGTTGATCAGCCCCAGCATTTT.

The chain links TRBV28 to TRBJ1-1; 7 positions match TRBD1. The CDR3 covers 15 residues. The V segment lost 5 bases and the J segment 4 bases; nucleotides outside the gene matches: 10. Germline CDR1 is MDHEN and CDR2 is SYDVKM. The CDR3 protein is CASSETLQGSTEAFF. The CDR3 region has the DNA TGTGCCAGCAGTGAGACCCTACAGGGGAGCACTGAAGCTTTCTTT. Looking up the rest from reference TRBV28 and TRBJ1-1 gives the full variable domain: DVKVTQSSRYLVKRTGEKVFLECVQDMDHENMFWYRQDPGLGLRLIYFSYDVKMKEKGDIPEGYSVSREKKERFSLILESASTNQTSMYLCASSETLQGSTEAFFGQGTRLTVV.

This clone was counted a few times. The chain has TRBV15 and TRBJ2-3; unclear D gene. Trimming left V 2 bases short and J 4 bases short, with 10 bases between. The germline V gene has CDR1 LNHNV and CDR2 YYDKDF (reference sequence). The CDR3 is 14 amino acids. CDR3 protein: CATSRNTDPDTQYF. The CDR3 DNA sequence: TGTGCCACCAGCAGAAATACAGACCCAGATACGCAGTATTTT. Supplemented by reference TRBV15 and TRBJ2-3, the full variable domain reads DAMVIQNPRYQVTQFGKPVTLSCSQTLNHNVMYWYQQKSSQAPKLLFHYYDKDFNNEADTPDNFQSRRPNTSFCFLDIRSPGLGDTAMYLCATSRNTDPDTQYFGPGTRLTVL.

This clone came up a few times. V and J are TRBV2 and TRBJ1-5; D remains unclear. Trimming removed 7 bases at V and 3 bases at J, with 10 bases between. This CDR3 is built from 13 residues. CDR1 is SNHLY, CDR2 FYNNEI, per germline. In DNA, the CDR3 is TGTGCCAGCAAGGCCCCACTCAATCAGCCCCAGCATTTT. Its protein is CASKAPLNQPQHF.

The J gene is TRBJ2-2, the V gene TRBV30; D may be TRBD2 (5 bases). This CDR3 contains 13 residues. CDR1 and CDR2 (germline): GTSNPN, SVGIG (reference sequence). The ends were cut back, 0 bases at V and 6 bases at J, with 8 bases in the middle. The CDR3 loop reads CAWSVERPGELFF. The DNA for the CDR3 is TGTGCCTGGAGTGTCGAGCGGCCCGGGGAGCTGTTTTTT. The whole variable domain, filled in from reference TRBV30 and TRBJ2-2, reads SQTIHQWPATLVQPVGSPLSLECTVEGTSNPNLYWYRQAAGRGLQLLFYSVGIGQISSEVPQNLSASRPQDRQFILSSKKLLLSDSGFYLCAWSVERPGELFFGEGSRLTVL.

This chain links TRBV5-6 with TRBJ1-5, with D unresolved. This CDR3 is built from 15 residues. V lost 0 bases, J lost 6 bases, and 13 bases lay in between. Germline V gives CDR1 SGHDT, CDR2 YYEEEE. CDR3 nucleotides: TGTGCCAGCAGCTTGGGGGGATGGGGAGGTCAGCCCCAGCATTTT. It yields the protein CASSLGGWGGQPQHF.

Note on this clone: At the DNA level, this CDR3 is encoded by other sequences in the same sample as well. The genes are TRBV28 and TRBJ2-7; D not certain. CDR1 is MDHEN and CDR2 is SYDVKM in the germline V gene. V was cut by 2 bases and J by 4 bases, with 3 bases left in between. The CDR3 spans 11 residues. This chain's CDR3 is CASSLGYEQYF. CDR3 bases: TGTGCCAGCAGTTTAGGTTACGAGCAGTACTTC.

CDR3 sequence: CASSLLGGEQFF. CDR3 nucleotide sequence: TGTGCCAGCAGCTTATTAGGCGGTGAGCAGTTCTTC. V and J are TRBV5-5 and TRBJ2-1; D remains ambiguous. The CDR3 consists of 12 residues. Germline V gene data show CDR1 as SGHKS and CDR2 as YYEKEE (reference sequence). The germline V and J ends were trimmed by 2 bases and 9 bases, with 9 bases remaining between them.